This T cell receptor beta chain was sequenced during a study of response to subunit inactivated influenza vaccine. Study conclusions and caveats: Each seasonal influenza vaccination recruits few new T cells, the authors suggested.

TCRdb called the RT-PCR reads again in MiXCR, with one record for every CDR3 protein. The sample yields more than 700,000 distinct CDR3 sequences, around 21% seen once. This clonotype was observed at least ten times. Antigen unknown. V was pared by 2 bases and J by 6 bases, with 6 bases between. Germline V lookup: CDR1 SGHDT, CDR2 YYEEEE. The CDR3 totals 12 residues. The chain couples TRBV5-6 to TRBJ1-5; D remains ambiguous. The sample here was PBMCs from blood, taken about 5 days after vaccination. This sequence originates from a man in his fifties who received an inactivated influenza vaccine. The CDR3: CASSLHGQPQHF. The CDR3 region has the DNA TGTGCCAGCAGCTTACACGGTCAGCCCCAGCATTTT. Combining the CDR3 with reference TRBV5-6 and TRBJ1-5 gives the whole variable domain DAGVTQSPTHLIKTRGQQVTLRCSPKSGHDTVSWYQQALGQGPQFIFQYYEEEERQRGNFPDRFSGHQFPNYSSELNVNALLLGDSALYLCASSLHGQPQHFGDGTRLSIL.